Shown below are 20 T cell receptor beta chains from a single sample sequenced in a study of T cell responses to AZD1222 COVID-19 vaccine. Clones were sequenced by immunoSEQ multiplex PCR, and TCRdb holds only the in-frame ones, with some missing. Of 150,000 to 200,000 clones in the sample, just over 90% were seen once. The sequenced sample was peripheral blood, obtained on day 0 of MenACWY control vaccination. These receptors all stem from an adult in good health.

The rearrangement joins TRBV21-1 to TRBJ1-2; the table names TRBD1, a call not compared with the DNA. TRBV21-1 is labeled a pseudogene. CDR3 length equals 12 residues. The CDR3 DNA follows: TGTGCCAGCAGCAAAGGTGGCCCAGTCTACACCTTC. The encoded protein is CASSKGGPVYTF.

The CDR3 nucleotides are TGTGCCACCAGTGACCCGAGTGGCAATGAGCAGTTCTTC. Protein sequence: CATSDPSGNEQFF. This rearrangement joins TRBV24-1 to TRBJ2-1; D gene unclear. Trimming took 4 bases from V and 6 from J, leaving 9 bases between them. Germline CDR1 reads KGHDR; CDR2 reads SFDVKD. The CDR3 extends over 13 amino acids.

V is TRBV28 and J is TRBJ2-1; 7 nucleotides match TRBD2. V was clipped by 4 bases and J by 5 bases; unmatched bases: 11. The CDR3 sequence is 16 residues long. The germline CDR1 and CDR2 sequences are MDHEN and SYDVKM. The CDR3 nucleotides are TGTGCCAGCAGTTCCACCGGCCGGGAGGTTCACAATGAGCAGTTCTTC. Residues: CASSSTGREVHNEQFF.

This clone appeared a few times. The V and J genes are TRBV12-3 or TRBV12-4 and TRBJ1-1; no definite D call. V gave up 11 bases and J gave up 4 bases, with 17 bases separating them. This CDR3 contains 13 residues. The CDR3 sequence is CASRRTVSTEAFF. DNA of the CDR3: TGTGCCTCTAGAAGGACGGTATCCACTGAAGCTTTCTTT.

The genes are TRBV19 and TRBJ2-3; no firm D call. The germline CDR1 and CDR2 sequences are LNHDA and SQIVND (reference sequence). The CDR3 is 14 residues long. V was shortened by 1 base and J by 4 bases, with 9 bases between the two germline ends. The CDR3 loop is CASSIASSSDTQYF. DNA for the CDR3: TGTGCCAGTAGTATAGCCTCCTCGTCAGATACGCAGTATTTT.

The chain links TRBV6-2 or TRBV6-3 to TRBJ1-2; D perhaps matches TRBD1 (6 bases). The CDR3 runs 14 residues. Per germline, CDR1 MNHEY and CDR2 SVGEGT. Trimming removed 0 bases at V and 6 bases at J, with 11 bases between. Here the CDR3 reads CASSYSRGANGYTF. The CDR3 region has the DNA TGTGCCAGCAGTTACTCTCGGGGGGCGAATGGCTACACCTTC.

The chain recombines TRBV28 with TRBJ2-3, with D tentatively TRBD2 (5 bases). CDR3 length: 16 amino acids. The ends were cut back, 4 bases at V and 3 bases at J, with 17 bases in the middle. Germline V gene data show CDR1 as MDHEN and CDR2 as SYDVKM. CDR3 nucleotide sequence: TGTGCCAGCAGTTCCCTCGGGAAGGGCCCGACAGATACGCAGTATTTT. Residues: CASSSLGKGPTDTQYF.

The V gene is TRBV7-3, the J gene TRBJ2-5, with 8 bases lining up with TRBD2. The CDR3 has 14 amino acids. Germline V gene lookup returns CDR1 SGHTA and CDR2 FQGTGA. With 6 bases clipped from V and 1 base from J, the junction kept 4 bases outside the gene matches. The CDR3 DNA reads as TGTGCCAGCAGTCATAGCGGGACCCAAGAGACCCAGTACTTC. As protein: CASSHSGTQETQYF.

This rearrangement joins TRBV7-3 to TRBJ1-3; no clear D gene. Trimming took off 1 base at V and 7 bases at J, with 11 bases between the two ends. The CDR3 contains 14 residues. Germline-derived CDR1 and CDR2 are SGHTA and FQGTGA. As DNA, the CDR3 is TGTGCCAGCAGCTTAAATCCCCTGTCGAACACCATATATTTT. It encodes CASSLNPLSNTIYF.

As concerns this clone: The same CDR3 arises from other DNA sequences in this sample as well. The rearrangement uses TRBV18 and TRBJ2-5; D gene ambiguous. The germline V gene encodes CDR1 KGHSH and CDR2 LQKENI. V was trimmed by 3 bases and J by 5 bases, leaving 4 bases between them. The CDR3 is 11 amino acids. CDR3 residues: CASSPGETQYF. In DNA form, the CDR3 reads TGTGCCAGCTCACCGGGGGAGACCCAGTACTTC.

This clone was observed a few times. The V call is TRBV28, the J call TRBJ1-1; 11 bases map to TRBD1. V lost 8 bases and J lost 1; bases outside the gene matches: 6. The germline CDR1 and CDR2 sequences are MDHEN and SYDVKM. The CDR3 extends over 15 amino acids. The DNA of the CDR3 is TGTGCCAGCGGACAGGGGGCGAGGAGGAACACTGAAGCTTTCTTT. Protein: CASGQGARRNTEAFF.

This chain links TRBV7-2 with TRBJ1-2; unclear D gene. The CDR3 is 13 residues long. The germline gives CDR1 SGHTA, CDR2 FQGNSA. Trimming removed 1 base from V and 8 bases from J, with 11 bases in between. The CDR3 is CASSLEGMGGYTF. CDR3 bases: TGTGCCAGCAGCTTAGAAGGGATGGGGGGCTACACCTTC.

V usage is TRBV28 and J usage is TRBJ2-7; D remains ambiguous. The CDR3 has 13 amino acids. Deletions cut 5 bases from V and 0 bases from J, with 8 bases between. CDR1 is MDHEN and CDR2 is SYDVKM in the germline V gene. The CDR3 protein is CASSVPISYEQYF. The DNA for the CDR3 is TGTGCCAGCAGTGTCCCCATCTCCTACGAGCAGTACTTC.

V usage is TRBV25-1 and J usage is TRBJ2-1; tentative D call: TRBD2 (5 bases). V was trimmed by 1 base and J by 12 bases, leaving 10 bases between them. Germline CDR1 is MGHDK and CDR2 is SYGVNS. There are 12 residues in the CDR3. CDR3 coding DNA: TGTGCCAGCAGTGAATCGGGGTGGGGGCAGTTCTTC. Its translation: CASSESGWGQFF. Combining the CDR3 with reference TRBV25-1 and TRBJ2-1 gives the whole variable domain EADIYQTPRYLVIGTGKKITLECSQTMGHDKMYWYQQDPGMELHLIHYSYGVNSTEKGDLSSESTVSRIRTEHFPLTLESARPSHTSQYLCASSESGWGQFFGPGTRLTVL.

This rearrangement joins TRBV6-5 to TRBJ1-1, with D possibly matching TRBD1 (5 bases). Germline V CDR1 and CDR2: MNHEY, SVGAGI. This CDR3 region has 13 residues. V gave up 9 bases and J gave up 4 bases, with 15 bases separating them. Written as DNA, the CDR3 is TGTGCCAGTGGGGGACTAGGATTCACTGAAGCTTTCTTT. Its protein product is CASGGLGFTEAFF.

The rearrangement joins TRBV30 to TRBJ1-4, with D possibly matching TRBD1 (5 bases). The CDR3 has 13 residues. Germline CDR1 GTSNPN, CDR2 SVGIG (reference sequence). V lost 5 bases and J 7 bases, leaving 14 bases between the germline ends. CDR3 region: CAWLHRGSEKLFF. The CDR3 bases are TGTGCCTGGTTACATAGGGGCAGTGAAAAACTGTTTTTT.

The rearrangement links TRBV19 to TRBJ2-1; 10 nucleotides align to TRBD2. The V segment lost 3 bases and the J segment 4 bases; nucleotides outside the gene matches: 3. The CDR3 extends over 15 amino acids. Germline V gene sequence: CDR1 LNHDA, CDR2 SQIVND (reference sequence). The CDR3 nucleotides read TGTGCCAGTAGTATCATACTAGCGGGGTACAATGAGCAGTTCTTC. Translated, it gives CASSIILAGYNEQFF. The variable domain in full, with the rest retrieved from reference TRBV19 and TRBJ2-1, is DGGITQSPKYLFRKEGQNVTLSCEQNLNHDAMYWYRQDPGQGLRLIYYSQIVNDFQKGDIAEGYSVSREKKESFPLTVTSAQKNPTAFYLCASSIILAGYNEQFFGPGTRLTVL.

The chain uses TRBV5-1 and TRBJ1-1, with 7 bases matching TRBD1. Germline V gene lookup returns CDR1 SGHRS and CDR2 YFSETQ. With 4 bases clipped from V and 2 bases from J, the junction kept 5 bases outside the gene matches. The CDR3 totals 14 residues. The CDR3 reads CASSMGDSNTEAFF. The CDR3 DNA reads TGCGCCAGCAGCATGGGGGACAGCAACACTGAAGCTTTCTTT.

The V gene is TRBV4-1, the J gene TRBJ2-5; TRBD1 agrees at 8 bases. The CDR3 sequence is 14 residues long. After removal of 5 bases from V and 2 bases from J, the junction contained 4 bases not matched to a gene. CDR1 and CDR2 (germline): MGHRA, YSYEKL. The CDR3 DNA reads as TGCGCCAGCAGCGGGCAGGGGGCACAAGAGACCCAGTACTTC. Its protein is CASSGQGAQETQYF.

This clone was seen only once. The genes are TRBV19 and TRBJ1-1, with 7 bases lining up with TRBD1. Germline V gene sequence: CDR1 LNHDA, CDR2 SQIVND (reference sequence). The CDR3 is made up of 15 amino acids. Trimming removed 9 bases from V and 0 bases from J; junction bases left unmatched: 10. In nucleotides, the CDR3 is TGTGCCAGCACCCAAGGGGGCAGTTTGAACACTGAAGCTTTCTTT. Translated: CASTQGGSLNTEAFF.